A selection of T cell receptor beta chains follows, all from one sample in a study of vaccination and CD4 T cells after COVID-19. TCRdb recomputed calls from the PCR reads with MiXCR, one row per CDR3 protein. This sample has about 25,000 distinct CDR3 sequences, with 25% to 30% found just once. The antigens these receptors bind are not known. The specimen comprised CD4+ T cells from blood, cultured in vitro, sampled about 7 months after SARS-CoV-2 vaccination. These TCRs come from a human donor who had recovered from COVID-19. Each CDR3 is given with its conserved first and last residue. Fields, in order: J gene, D gene, clone size, V gene, CDR3 DNA, CDR3 protein. A D gene is named only where the DNA matches it firmly. Not every row has a clone size; where given, it reads once, few, many or a size class.

>TRBJ1-2|-|-|TRBV6-5
TGTGCCAGCAGTTACTCGCAGGGCCTCTATGGCTACACCTTC
CASSYSQGLYGYTF
>TRBJ2-5|TRBD1|few|TRBV2
TGTGCCAGCAGTGAAGGAGACAGGGTCGGGACCCAGTACTTC
CASSEGDRVGTQYF
>TRBJ2-6|TRBD2|-|TRBV20-1
TGCAGTGCGAGCGGGGACGGAAGCTCTGGGGCCAACGTCCTGACTTTC
CSASGDGSSGANVLTF
>TRBJ1-5|-|-|TRBV6-1
TGTGCCAGCAGTGAAGGGGCAAATCAGCCCCAGCATTTT
CASSEGANQPQHF
>TRBJ1-5|TRBD1|many|TRBV6-1
TGTGCCAGCAGTGAGGACAGGGGGCGAAGGCAGCCCCAGCATTTT
CASSEDRGRRQPQHF
>TRBJ1-5|TRBD1|few|TRBV5-4
TGTGCCAGCAGCATCGACAGGGCAAATCAGCCCCAGCATTTT
CASSIDRANQPQHF
>TRBJ1-5|-|few|TRBV19
TGTGCCAGTACCCGCGGACAGACAGGTAGGCCCCAGCATTTT
CASTRGQTGRPQHF
>TRBJ2-3|-|-|TRBV7-3
TGTGCCAGCAGCTTAGGGCCCACAGATACGCAGTATTTT
CASSLGPTDTQYF
>TRBJ2-3|-|few|TRBV11-2
TGTGCCAGCAGCTATAATACGCAGTATTTT
CASSYNTQYF
>TRBJ2-1|-|-|TRBV7-9
TGTGCCAGCAGCTTCCCGAGAAATGAGCAGTTCTTC
CASSFPRNEQFF
>TRBJ2-5|-|few|TRBV7-3
TGTGCCAGCAGCTTCCGGGGCAGGGGAGTTCAAGAGACCCAGTACTTC
CASSFRGRGVQETQYF
>TRBJ1-6|-|-|TRBV6-5
TGTGCCAGCAGTTACGACGATAATTCACCCCTCCACTTT
CASSYDDNSPLHF
>TRBJ1-1|TRBD1|-|TRBV2
TGTGCCAGCAGTGCTACAGGGGGCGATGAAGCTTTCTTT
CASSATGGDEAFF
>TRBJ2-7|TRBD1|-|TRBV28
TGTGCCAGCAGAGGGACAGGGGGCGGGAGCTCCTACGAGCAGTACTTC
CASRGTGGGSSYEQYF
>TRBJ2-5|TRBD2|-|TRBV10-3
TGTGCCATCAGTGAAAGCCTAGCGGGGCAAGAGACCCAGTACTTC
CAISESLAGQETQYF
>TRBJ2-5|-|few|TRBV15
TGTGCCACCAGCAGAGATAAAGGGCACGGAGAGACCCAGTACTTC
CATSRDKGHGETQYF
>TRBJ2-1|TRBD2|-|TRBV20-1
TGCAGTGCTAGAGTAGCGGGAGGGTTGGATGAGCAGTTCTTC
CSARVAGGLDEQFF
>TRBJ2-1|-|few|TRBV20-1
TGCAGTGCTTCTGACTGGCACGTGCAGTTCTTC
CSASDWHVQFF
>TRBJ2-1|TRBD2|few|TRBV20-1
TGCAGTGTTAGCCCAATAGCGGGGAGGGGATACAATGAGCAGTTCTTC
CSVSPIAGRGYNEQFF
>TRBJ2-1|-|-|TRBV5-4
TGTGCCAGCAGCTTGTCGGTGGGATCCTCCAATGAGCAGTTCTTC
CASSLSVGSSNEQFF
>TRBJ1-5|-|few|TRBV28
TGTGCCAGCAGTTCGACAGGCGTCAATCAGCCCCAGCATTTT
CASSSTGVNQPQHF
>TRBJ2-5|-|few|TRBV6-1
TGTGCCAGCAGTCGCGCCCGGACGTGGAGTGAGACCCAGTACTTC
CASSRARTWSETQYF
>TRBJ1-2|-|few|TRBV20-1
TGCAGTGCTAGAGATCCCGCAGGGACTAACTATGGCTACACCTTC
CSARDPAGTNYGYTF
>TRBJ2-1|TRBD2|few|TRBV20-1
TGCAGTGCTGGGCTAGGGACTAGCGGTTACAATGAGCAGTTCTTC
CSAGLGTSGYNEQFF
>TRBJ2-7|TRBD1|-|TRBV20-1
TGCAGCTCGAACGCGGGACAGGGGACCAGCGAGCAGTACTTC
CSSNAGQGTSEQYF
>TRBJ2-7|-|-|TRBV20-1
TGCAGTGCCTCTAAGGTACTCCGCCATTCCTACGAGCAGTACTTC
CSASKVLRHSYEQYF
>TRBJ1-5|TRBD1|-|TRBV7-9
TGTGCCAGCAGCCGGACAGGCGGGGGCAATCAGCCCCAGCATTTT
CASSRTGGGNQPQHF
>TRBJ1-5|TRBD1|few|TRBV6-1
TGTGCCAGCAGTCGGGACAGGCTTGGCAATCAGCCCCAGCATTTT
CASSRDRLGNQPQHF
>TRBJ2-7|-|few|TRBV6-5
TGTGCCAGCAGGTACTACAGGGGACTCTCCTACGAGCAGTACTTC
CASRYYRGLSYEQYF
>TRBJ2-6|-|-|TRBV7-9
TGTGCCAGCAGCTCGAGTCAGGGGTATAGCTCTGGGGCCAACGTCCTGACTTTC
CASSSSQGYSSGANVLTF
>TRBJ2-1|TRBD1|-|TRBV28
TGTGCCAGCAGCCTACCGGGACAGGGGTCCTACAATGAGCAGTTCTTC
CASSLPGQGSYNEQFF
>TRBJ2-5|-|-|TRBV30
TGTGCCTGGATAATCGGGGCCACCCAGTACTTC
CAWIIGATQYF
>TRBJ2-2|TRBD2|-|TRBV27
TGTGCCAGCCAGCGGGAGCCGAACACCGGGGAGCTGTTTTTT
CASQREPNTGELFF
>TRBJ2-6|-|-|TRBV20-1
TGCAGTGCTAGGGTGTTCGATTCTTCCTCTGGTGGGGCCAACGTCCTGACTTTC
CSARVFDSSSGGANVLTF
>TRBJ1-5|-|-|TRBV20-1
TGCAGTGCTAGAGTGGTCAGTAGCAATCAGCCCCAGCATTTT
CSARVVSSNQPQHF
>TRBJ2-1|-|-|TRBV2
TGTGCCAGCAGCACCAGCGGACTGACCTGGGCTGAGCAGTTCTTC
CASSTSGLTWAEQFF
>TRBJ1-6|-|few|TRBV20-1
TGCAGTGCTAGGGAATTTAACAGGGAAGGCCTCCACTTT
CSAREFNREGLHF
>TRBJ1-2|TRBD1|few|TRBV4-1
TGCGCCAGCAGCCAAGGCGGACAGGGTGGTAACTATGGCTACACCTTC
CASSQGGQGGNYGYTF
>TRBJ2-5|-|-|TRBV11-1
TGTGCCAGCAGCCGGAACCCCGGGTTTGTAGGGACCCAGTACTTC
CASSRNPGFVGTQYF
>TRBJ2-7|TRBD1|few|TRBV6-1
TGTGCCAGCAGTAACGCCCCCGGGACAGGGACTTACGAGCAGTACTTC
CASSNAPGTGTYEQYF
>TRBJ2-2|-|few|TRBV6-1
TGTGCCAGCAGTGACAGTTCCGGGACCGCGAGCGGGGAGCTGTTTTTT
CASSDSSGTASGELFF
>TRBJ1-1|TRBD1|-|TRBV5-4
TGTGCCAGCAGACCCGGGACAGTTGCGGACACTGAAGCTTTCTTT
CASRPGTVADTEAFF
>TRBJ2-2|TRBD1|-|TRBV7-3
TGTGCCAGCAGCTCCGGGACAGGGAACACCGGGGAGCTGTTTTTT
CASSSGTGNTGELFF
>TRBJ2-7|-|few|TRBV19
TGTGCCAGTGGTACCGGGGGCTGGGGTTACGAGCAGTACTTC
CASGTGGWGYEQYF
>TRBJ2-7|-|few|TRBV28
TGTGCCAGCAGTTTAATATACAGGGCCTACGAGCAGTACTTC
CASSLIYRAYEQYF
>TRBJ2-7|TRBD2|few|TRBV15
TGTGCCACCAGCAGAGGCGGGCGGGAGGGGACCTACGAGCAGTACTTC
CATSRGGREGTYEQYF
>TRBJ1-5|-|few|TRBV2
TGTGCCAGCAGTGAATCATTTGGAAATCAGCCCCAGCATTTT
CASSESFGNQPQHF
>TRBJ2-2|-|-|TRBV7-9
TGTGCCAGCCAAGGCGCGAACACCGGGGAGCTGTTTTTT
CASQGANTGELFF
>TRBJ2-5|TRBD2|-|TRBV6-5
TGTGCCAGCAGTTGGGGGGGACGAGAGACCCAGTACTTC
CASSWGGRETQYF
>TRBJ1-2|-|-|TRBV29-1
TGCAGCGCGGAGGGAGGGGGGAACTATGGCTACACCTTC
CSAEGGGNYGYTF
>TRBJ2-5|TRBD1|medium-sized|TRBV28
TGTGCCAGCAGTGGACAGGGTTGGGAAGAGACCCAGTACTTC
CASSGQGWEETQYF
>TRBJ2-7|TRBD2|-|TRBV10-3
TGTGCCATCAGTGAGGCACTAGCGGGAGCCTACGAGCAGTACTTC
CAISEALAGAYEQYF
>TRBJ2-7|TRBD2|-|TRBV11-2
TGTGCCAGCAGCCCTAGCGGAGGGACCTACGAGCAGTACTTC
CASSPSGGTYEQYF
>TRBJ2-5|TRBD2|few|TRBV7-8
TGTGCCAGCAGCCGCGGGCAGGGTAGCGGGTACCAAGAGACCCAGTACTTC
CASSRGQGSGYQETQYF
>TRBJ2-6|-|-|TRBV7-9
TGTGCCAGCAGACCGCCCCCCACAGTTTCAGGGGCCAACGTCCTGACTTTC
CASRPPPTVSGANVLTF